This entry is about one T cell receptor (beta chain). There are 15 residues in the CDR3. Germline CDR1 is SGDLS and CDR2 is YYNGEE. With 4 bases clipped from V and 0 bases from J, the junction kept 4 bases outside the gene matches. The sample originates from a study of T cell changes during pregnancy in multiple sclerosis. Clones were read by immunoSEQ multiplex PCR, and TCRdb kept only the in-frame ones, dropping some. The sample has roughly 23,000 clones; about 89% are singletons. V is TRBV9 and J is TRBJ1-1; TRBD1 matches 9 bases. This material consisted of CD8+ T cells from peripheral blood mononuclear cells, taken in the first trimester of pregnancy. The receptor comes from a female donor with multiple sclerosis, enrolled in a pregnancy study. CDR3 DNA sequence: TGTGCCAGCAGCCCTGGGACAGGGATGAACACTGAAGCTTTCTTT. This encodes CASSPGTGMNTEAFF.